A single sample is the source of the 17 T cell receptor beta chains below, sequenced in a study of human T cells and chemical hapten exposure. Sequencing started from total RNA isolated from unfractionated whole blood. TCRdb passed the 5' RACE reads through MiXCR, listing each CDR3 protein once. The table shows around 80,000 distinct CDR3 sequences, with 15% to 20% occurring only once. Source of these receptors: a female donor in good health.

This chain links TRBV16 with TRBJ1-5; D remains ambiguous. V dropped 2 bases and J dropped 4 bases, with 9 bases sitting between them. Looked up from germline, CDR1 is KGHSY and CDR2 is FQNENV. The CDR3 is 14 residues long. CDR3: CASSQTATNQPQHF. The CDR3 nucleotides read TGTGCCAGCAGCCAAACAGCTACAAATCAGCCCCAGCATTTT.

The sample holds a few counts of this clonotype. This chain links TRBV12-3 or TRBV12-4 with TRBJ2-7; 11 bases align to TRBD2. J gave up 4 bases and V 5 bases, and 1 base lay outside the gene matches. CDR3 length: 13 amino acids. CDR3 DNA sequence: TGTGCCAGCAGTCGACTAGCGGGGTACGAGCAGTACTTC. It codes for CASSRLAGYEQYF.

The rearrangement joins TRBV6-5 to TRBJ1-1, with TRBD1 matching 7 bases. V dropped 6 bases and J dropped 4; count of bases not matched to a gene: 5. This CDR3 region has 13 residues. Germline assignment: CDR1 MNHEY and CDR2 SVGAGI. The CDR3 nucleotides read TGTGCCAGCAGAAGACAGGGAGGCACTGAAGCTTTCTTT. Protein sequence: CASRRQGGTEAFF.

This clonotype was observed at least ten times. This chain connects TRBV5-5 to TRBJ1-2; 10 bases align to TRBD1. CDR1 SGHKS and CDR2 YYEKEE come from the germline V gene (reference sequence). This CDR3 region has 16 residues. The J segment lost 6 bases and the V segment lost 0 bases, leaving 8 bases of the junction unmatched. The chain's CDR3 is CASSLVDRDRGNGYTF. The CDR3, as DNA: TGTGCCAGCAGCTTGGTAGATCGGGACAGGGGTAATGGCTACACCTTC.

This clonotype was counted between two and nine times. The chain uses TRBV7-9 and TRBJ2-5; 10 positions agree with TRBD2. CDR1 is SEHNR and CDR2 is FQNEAQ in the germline V gene (reference sequence). V lost 3 bases to trimming and J lost 4 bases; unmatched junction nucleotides: 5. The CDR3 is 15 amino acids. CDR3 DNA: TGTGCCAGCAGCTTTCTAGCGGGAGAGCGAGAGACCCAGTACTTC. Residues: CASSFLAGERETQYF. The full variable domain, in which reference TRBV7-9 and TRBJ2-5 provide the parts outside the CDR3, is DTGVSQNPRHKITKRGQNVTFRCDPISEHNRLYWYRQTLGQGPEFLTYFQNEAQLEKSRLLSDRFSAERPKGSFSTLEIQRTEQGDSAMYLCASSFLAGERETQYFGPGTRLLVL.

There are a few counts of this clonotype. This chain connects TRBV6-6 to TRBJ1-1; no clear D. Germline lookup yields CDR1 MNHNY and CDR2 SVGAGI (reference sequence). This CDR3 has 12 amino acids. V gave up 8 bases and J gave up 8 bases, with 15 bases separating them. The CDR3 DNA follows: TGTGCCAGCGGGCAGACGAAAGCCGAAGCTTTCTTT. Its translation: CASGQTKAEAFF.

The gene calls are TRBV7-8 and TRBJ1-5; D gene unclear. Germline values: CDR1 SGHVS, CDR2 FQNEAQ. Trimming cost V 5 bases and J 2 bases, with 16 bases left between them. The CDR3 totals 16 residues. CDR3 protein: CASSPSRGAGNQPQHF. The CDR3 DNA reads as TGTGCCAGCAGCCCCTCCAGAGGCGCCGGCAATCAGCCCCAGCATTTT.

J is TRBJ2-1 and V is TRBV7-9, with TRBD1 matching 7 bases. The CDR3 runs to 18 residues. Germline V gene lookup returns CDR1 SEHNR and CDR2 FQNEAQ (reference sequence). V was clipped by 5 bases and J by 4 bases; unmatched bases: 17. Written as DNA, the CDR3 is TGTGCCAGCAGCCACGAACCGGGACAGATAACAACATACAATGAGCAGTTCTTC. Translating gives CASSHEPGQITTYNEQFF.

There are a few counts of this clonotype. V is TRBV7-9 and J is TRBJ2-6, with 9 nucleotides matching TRBD2. This CDR3 has 19 amino acids. In germline, CDR1 is SEHNR, CDR2 FQNEAQ (reference sequence). The V segment lost 5 bases and the J segment 4 bases; nucleotides outside the gene matches: 15. The CDR3 coding sequence is TGTGCCAGCAGCCGCCGCTTTGCGGGAGGGCCGCAAGGGGCCAACGTCCTGACTTTC. This encodes CASSRRFAGGPQGANVLTF.

In this sample, this clonotype turned up a few times. The rearrangement uses TRBV6-2 or TRBV6-3 and TRBJ2-1, with TRBD2 matching 9 bases. This CDR3 has 15 residues. The germline gives CDR1 MNHEY, CDR2 SVGEGT. With V trimmed by 5 bases and J by 4 bases, 6 bases remained unmatched. CDR3 in amino acids: CASSPRGGEYNEQFF. For the CDR3, the DNA is TGTGCCAGCAGTCCCCGCGGGGGGGAGTACAATGAGCAGTTCTTC.

The J gene is TRBJ2-7, the V gene TRBV5-4, with TRBD2 matching 11 bases. Germline CDR1 is SGHNT and CDR2 is YYREEE (reference sequence). The J segment lost 6 bases and the V segment lost 0 bases, leaving 5 bases of the junction unmatched. CDR3 length: 15 residues. CDR3 sequence: CASSLGLAGPGEQYF. The CDR3 coding sequence is TGTGCCAGCAGCTTGGGACTAGCGGGACCGGGCGAGCAGTACTTC.

The rearrangement links TRBV7-2 to TRBJ2-7, with 16 bases lining up with TRBD2. The CDR3 extends over 17 amino acids. In germline, CDR1 is SGHTA, CDR2 FQGNSA. V was clipped by 3 bases and J by 6 bases; unmatched bases: 8. CDR3 in amino acids: CASSFPGLAGGLGEQYF. The CDR3, as DNA: TGTGCCAGCAGCTTCCCGGGACTAGCGGGAGGGCTGGGCGAGCAGTACTTC.

The V and J genes are TRBV6-6 and TRBJ2-1, with TRBD2 matching 11 bases. The CDR3 is 16 residues long. V lost 5 bases, J lost 0 bases, and 3 bases stayed unmatched. CDR1 and CDR2 (germline): MNHNY, SVGAGI (reference sequence). Here the CDR3 reads CASSTGLAVSYNEQFF. DNA of the CDR3: TGTGCCAGCAGTACGGGACTAGCGGTCTCCTACAATGAGCAGTTCTTC.

The rearrangement uses TRBV10-3 and TRBJ1-1; D is ambiguous. This CDR3 has 13 residues. CDR1 and CDR2 from the germline V gene are ENHRY and SYGVKD. Trimming stripped 10 bases from V and 3 bases from J, with 15 bases between. This chain's CDR3 is CATRPDTYTEAFF. The DNA of the CDR3 is TGTGCCACCAGACCCGATACCTACACTGAAGCTTTCTTT.

The chain couples TRBV20-1 to TRBJ2-7; D not certain. V gave up 1 base and J gave up 4 bases, with 8 bases separating them. The CDR3 spans 12 residues. Germline V CDR1 and CDR2: DFQATT, SNEGSKA (reference sequence). The CDR3 here is CSARVKEYEQYF. As DNA, the CDR3 is TGCAGTGCTAGAGTTAAGGAGTACGAGCAGTACTTC.

This clonotype was picked up many times. The chain carries TRBV5-6 and TRBJ2-1; either TRBD1 or TRBD2 may supply D (5 bases each). The V end was cut by 4 bases, the J end by 4 bases, with 21 bases between. Germline assignment: CDR1 SGHDT and CDR2 YYEEEE. CDR3 length: 17 amino acids. The CDR3 sequence: CASSAGAVAIIYNEQFF. Written as DNA, the CDR3 is TGTGCCAGCAGCGCCGGGGCTGTAGCGATAATATACAATGAGCAGTTCTTC.

V and J are TRBV7-2 and TRBJ2-2; 7 bases are shared with TRBD2. From germline, CDR1 is SGHTA and CDR2 FQGNSA. CDR3 length: 15 residues. J was trimmed by 7 bases and V by 5 bases; bases with no gene match: 10. CDR3 nucleotide sequence: TGTGCCAGCAGCCGTGAATCTAGCGGAGTCGGGGAGCTGTTTTTT. Translation: CASSRESSGVGELFF.